Following are 18 T cell receptor beta chains from one sample sequenced in a study of blood T cell repertoires in COVID-19. The method was immunoSEQ multiplex PCR; TCRdb's version includes in-frame clones alone and lacks a portion of them. The sample lists some 170,000 clones; about 70% were seen once. The sequenced material came from peripheral blood. These receptor sequences come from a woman aged 45-60 years with active or convalescent COVID-19.

V is TRBV7-3 and J is TRBJ2-1; tentatively, D is TRBD1 (5 bases). This CDR3 is built from 13 residues. Germline CDR1 reads SGHTA; CDR2 reads FQGTGA. Trimming removed 5 bases at V and 10 bases at J, with 15 bases between. Written as DNA, the CDR3 is TGTGCCAGCAGCGTGACTGGAAGGGGCGAGCAGTTCTTC. Encoded protein: CASSVTGRGEQFF.

The chain recombines TRBV5-1 with TRBJ2-7; maybe TRBD1 (5 bases). Looked up from germline, CDR1 is SGHRS and CDR2 is YFSETQ. CDR3 length equals 16 residues. V lost 4 bases to trimming and J lost 2 bases, with 19 bases between them. This chain's CDR3 is CASSAREQSPTYEQYF. In DNA form, the CDR3 reads TGCGCCAGCAGCGCCAGGGAACAGAGCCCTACCTACGAGCAGTACTTC.

This clone has more than one count but fewer than ten. CDR3 sequence reads: CASSQGGGDTQYF. The CDR3 region has the DNA TGTGCCAGCAGCCAAGGAGGGGGAGATACGCAGTATTTT. This chain links TRBV3-1 (or the pseudogene TRBV3-2) with TRBJ2-3; D is possibly TRBD1 (6 bases). This CDR3 region has 13 residues. The germline V gene encodes CDR1 LGHDT and CDR2 YNNKEL (reference sequence). V lost 1 base and J 5 bases, leaving 7 bases between the germline ends.

The J gene is TRBJ2-5, the V gene TRBV7-2, with 9 bases that match TRBD1. The V segment lost 1 base and the J segment 3 bases; nucleotides outside the gene matches: 3. Germline CDR1 SGHTA, CDR2 FQGNSA. The CDR3 runs to 15 residues. The CDR3 region has the DNA TGTGCCAGCAGCTTAGTAACAGGGGGCGAAGAGACCCAGTACTTC. This codes for CASSLVTGGEETQYF.

The chain combines TRBV6-4 with TRBJ2-2; 10 nucleotides match TRBD1. The CDR3 has 16 amino acids. Germline V CDR1 and CDR2: MRHNA, SNTAGT. V gave up 6 bases and J gave up 3 bases; unmatched junction bases: 7. The CDR3 sequence is CASSPDRGPDTGELFF. CDR3 sequence (DNA): TGTGCCAGCAGCCCCGACAGGGGGCCTGACACCGGGGAGCTGTTTTTT.

V is TRBV7-2 and J is TRBJ2-3, with TRBD1 identical over 9 bases. Germline lookup yields CDR1 SGHTA and CDR2 FQGNSA. The CDR3 is 16 amino acids. V lost 5 bases to trimming and J lost 6 bases; unmatched junction nucleotides: 12. CDR3 bases: TGTGCCAGCAGCGGACCCGGGACAGGGCTTCTTGATACGCAGTATTTT. This sequence encodes CASSGPGTGLLDTQYF.

The chain links TRBV5-1 to TRBJ2-6; the match to TRBD1 covers 10 bases. The germline CDR1 and CDR2 sequences are SGHRS and YFSETQ. V was pared by 9 bases and J by 1 base, with 10 bases of the junction left unmatched. The CDR3 is 17 residues long. The CDR3 coding sequence is TGCGCCACCACAGAGGGACAGGGGACGTCTGGGGCCAACGTCCTGACTTTC. It encodes CATTEGQGTSGANVLTF.

The V and J genes are TRBV5-1 and TRBJ1-1; 8 bases are shared with TRBD1. V lost 4 bases, J lost 5 bases, and 7 bases stayed unmatched. Germline V gene sequence: CDR1 SGHRS, CDR2 YFSETQ. This CDR3 contains 14 residues. CDR3 sequence reads: CASSPQGAWTEAFF. The CDR3, as DNA: TGCGCCAGCAGCCCCCAGGGGGCTTGGACTGAAGCTTTCTTT.

The rearrangement joins TRBV29-1 to TRBJ2-3; 10 bases are a match to TRBD2. This CDR3 region has 15 residues. The J segment lost 0 bases and the V segment lost 3 bases, leaving 3 bases of the junction unmatched. Germline V gene sequence: CDR1 SQVTM, CDR2 ANQGSEA. The CDR3 region has the DNA TGCAGCGTTGACCCACTAGCGGGAAGCACAGATACGCAGTATTTT. Amino acid sequence: CSVDPLAGSTDTQYF.

The chain recombines TRBV4-3 with TRBJ2-2; TRBD2 matches at 8 bases. Looked up from germline, CDR1 is LGHNA and CDR2 is YSLEER. There are 16 residues in the CDR3. The V gene end was trimmed by 2 bases and the J gene end by 4 bases; junction bases not matched to a gene: 6. The CDR3 region is CASSQNPGTSTGELFF. CDR3 nucleotide sequence: TGCGCCAGCAGCCAAAATCCCGGGACTAGCACCGGGGAGCTGTTTTTT.

The V gene is TRBV25-1, the J gene TRBJ1-2; maybe TRBD1 (5 bases). Per the germline V gene, CDR1 is MGHDK and CDR2 is SYGVNS. Trimming removed 3 bases from V and 6 bases from J, with 14 bases in between. The CDR3 runs to 14 residues. The CDR3 protein is CASSEGSGVDGYTF. CDR3 bases: TGTGCCAGCAGTGAGGGGTCGGGGGTGGATGGCTACACCTTC.

The CDR3 loop reads CASSLIGGRDEQFF. The CDR3, as DNA: TGTGCCAGCAGCTTAATTGGCGGGAGAGATGAGCAGTTCTTC. The chain is built from TRBV7-2 and TRBJ2-1, with 7 bases lining up with TRBD2. Germline V CDR1 and CDR2: SGHTA, FQGNSA. The CDR3 spans 14 residues. Trimming at V came to 2 bases and at J to 8 bases, leaving 6 bases not matched to a gene.

This clone occurred once. The chain is built from TRBV11-2 and TRBJ1-3; 10 bases line up with TRBD1. Germline loops: CDR1 SGHAT, CDR2 FQNNGV. The CDR3 covers 17 residues. V was clipped by 3 bases and J by 2 bases; unmatched bases: 7. CDR3 region: CASSFLFGTGAGNTIYF. The CDR3 bases are TGTGCCAGCAGCTTCTTATTCGGGACAGGGGCTGGAAACACCATATATTTT.

The J gene is TRBJ2-3, the V gene TRBV5-1; 10 bases align to TRBD2. In germline, CDR1 is SGHRS, CDR2 YFSETQ. The V segment lost 3 bases and the J segment 3 bases; nucleotides outside the gene matches: 4. The CDR3 consists of 15 residues. As DNA, the CDR3 is TGCGCCAGCAGCTCAGCACTAGCGGGGACAGATACGCAGTATTTT. This gives the protein CASSSALAGTDTQYF. Together with reference TRBV5-1 and TRBJ2-3, the CDR3 gives the full variable domain: KAGVTQTPRYLIKTRGQQVTLSCSPISGHRSVSWYQQTPGQGLQFLFEYFSETQRNKGNFPGRFSGRQFSNSRSEMNVSTLELGDSALYLCASSSALAGTDTQYFGPGTRLTVL.

The chain uses TRBV21-1 and TRBJ1-1; TRBD1 was called by the table and not checked on the DNA. TRBV21-1 is assigned pseudogene status. The CDR3 has 14 amino acids. CDR3 in DNA: TGTGCCAGCAGCAAAAAGGAGGGGGCCACTGAAGCTTTCTTT. The encoded protein is CASSKKEGATEAFF.

The chain combines TRBV5-1 with TRBJ1-5; D remains ambiguous. Germline V gene data show CDR1 as SGHRS and CDR2 as YFSETQ. The V end was cut by 4 bases, the J end by 0 bases, with 5 bases between. This CDR3 is built from 13 residues. The DNA of the CDR3 is TGCGCCAGCAGCCAGGATAGCAATCAGCCCCAGCATTTT. This gives the protein CASSQDSNQPQHF. The complete variable domain, with remaining parts taken from reference TRBV5-1 and TRBJ1-5, reads KAGVTQTPRYLIKTRGQQVTLSCSPISGHRSVSWYQQTPGQGLQFLFEYFSETQRNKGNFPGRFSGRQFSNSRSEMNVSTLELGDSALYLCASSQDSNQPQHFGDGTRLSIL.

This clone was counted once. This same CDR3 is encoded by further DNA sequences in the sample. The J gene is TRBJ1-2, the V gene TRBV7-2, with D possibly TRBD1 on 6 matching bases. Trimming took off 5 bases at V and 5 bases at J, with 12 bases between the two ends. Germline loops: CDR1 SGHTA, CDR2 FQGNSA. The length of the CDR3 is 13 residues. CDR3 sequence: CASSPRQDYGYTF. In nucleotides, the CDR3 is TGTGCCAGCAGCCCCAGACAGGATTATGGCTACACCTTC.

This chain connects TRBV6-2 or TRBV6-3 to TRBJ1-2, with 7 positions matching TRBD1. This CDR3 region has 13 residues. Germline CDR1 is MNHEY and CDR2 is SVGEGT. The trim removed 6 bases at V and 8 bases at J, leaving 9 bases unmatched. CDR3 region: CASSRQGTGGYTF. The CDR3 bases are TGTGCCAGCAGCCGACAGGGAACGGGAGGCTACACCTTC.